This TCR beta chain was obtained from a study of PD-L1 blockade in urothelial cancer. The V and J ends lost 1 base and 6 bases respectively, with 13 bases between them. There are 15 residues in the CDR3. CDR1 and CDR2 (germline): LGHNA, YSLEER. Stated time point: pretreatment peripheral blood. Here immunoSEQ multiplex PCR was the method, and the copy in TCRdb shows in-frame clones only, minus some. The table includes about 93,000 clones, around 87% detected once. Material: PBMCs, obtained around atezolizumab (anti-PD-L1) treatment. The source is a man between 60 and 70 years old with urothelial cancer. The chain joins TRBV4-3 to TRBJ2-1; D possibly corresponds to TRBD2 (6 bases). DNA of the CDR3: TGCGCCAGCAGCCAAGGGCGTGGAGGGTTCAATGAGCAGTTCTTC. It yields the protein CASSQGRGGFNEQFF.